This TCR beta chain is from a study of blood T cell repertoires in COVID-19. Study-level background: Italy, Spain and the United States were the sources of the convalescent and acute COVID-19 samples. T cells, B-cell-depleted T cells, or PBMCs provided the cDNA or gDNA that served as material.

V gave up 2 bases and J gave up 8 bases; unmatched junction bases: 10. Germline CDR1 reads MNHNY; CDR2 reads SVGAGI (reference sequence). This CDR3 has 15 amino acids. Original analysis: Reference gene primer amplification gave nucleated cell count estimates. Generated by immunoSEQ multiplex PCR, the TCRdb table keeps only in-frame clones and is missing some. V and J calls plus clone size are reproduced from that table; the DNA served to infer D and trimming. The sample shows 60,000 or so clones, about four fifths of them seen only once. The sequenced material came from peripheral blood. The rearrangement joins TRBV6-6 to TRBJ1-2, with 8 bases aligning to TRBD1. The TCR was taken from a human donor in a cohort sampled during active COVID-19. This chain's CDR3 is CASSYVAGGVRGYTF. As DNA, the CDR3 is TGTGCCAGCAGTTACGTCGCAGGGGGCGTGCGGGGCTACACCTTC.